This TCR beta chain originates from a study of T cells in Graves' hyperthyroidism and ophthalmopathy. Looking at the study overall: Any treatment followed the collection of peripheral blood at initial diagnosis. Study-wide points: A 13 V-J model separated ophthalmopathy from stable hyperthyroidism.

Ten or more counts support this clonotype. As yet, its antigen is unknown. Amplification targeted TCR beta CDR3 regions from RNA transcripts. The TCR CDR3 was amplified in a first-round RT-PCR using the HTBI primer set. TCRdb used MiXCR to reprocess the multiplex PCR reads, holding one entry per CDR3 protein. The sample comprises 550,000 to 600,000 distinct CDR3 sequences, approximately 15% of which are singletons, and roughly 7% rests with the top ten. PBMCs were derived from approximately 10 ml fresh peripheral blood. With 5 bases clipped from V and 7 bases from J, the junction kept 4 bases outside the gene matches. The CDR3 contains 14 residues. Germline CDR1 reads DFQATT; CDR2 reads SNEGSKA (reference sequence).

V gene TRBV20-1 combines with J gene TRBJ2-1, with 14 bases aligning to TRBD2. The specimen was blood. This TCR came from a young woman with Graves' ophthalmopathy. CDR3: CSAGTSGSQNEQFF. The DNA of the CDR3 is TGCAGTGCTGGGACTAGCGGGAGTCAGAATGAGCAGTTCTTC.